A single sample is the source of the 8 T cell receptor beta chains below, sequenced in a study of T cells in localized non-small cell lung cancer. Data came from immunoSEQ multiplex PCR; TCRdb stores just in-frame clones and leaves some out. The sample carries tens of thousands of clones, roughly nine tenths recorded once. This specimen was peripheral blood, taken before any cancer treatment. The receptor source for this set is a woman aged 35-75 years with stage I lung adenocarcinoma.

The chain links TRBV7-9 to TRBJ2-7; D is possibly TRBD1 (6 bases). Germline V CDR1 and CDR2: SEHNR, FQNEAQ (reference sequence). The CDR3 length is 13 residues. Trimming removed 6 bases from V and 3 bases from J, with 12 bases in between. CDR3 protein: CASSMTGVYEQYF. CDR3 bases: TGTGCCAGCAGTATGACAGGCGTCTACGAGCAGTACTTC.

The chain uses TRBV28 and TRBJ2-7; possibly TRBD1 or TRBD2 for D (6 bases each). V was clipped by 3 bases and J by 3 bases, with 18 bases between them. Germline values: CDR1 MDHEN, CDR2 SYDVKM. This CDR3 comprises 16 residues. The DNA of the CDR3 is TGTGCCAGCAGTTTCCTGGGGGCGAGCGGGCTCTACGAGCAGTACTTC. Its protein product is CASSFLGASGLYEQYF. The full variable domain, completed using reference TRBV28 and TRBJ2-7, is DVKVTQSSRYLVKRTGEKVFLECVQDMDHENMFWYRQDPGLGLRLIYFSYDVKMKEKGDIPEGYSVSREKKERFSLILESASTNQTSMYLCASSFLGASGLYEQYFGPGTRLTVT.

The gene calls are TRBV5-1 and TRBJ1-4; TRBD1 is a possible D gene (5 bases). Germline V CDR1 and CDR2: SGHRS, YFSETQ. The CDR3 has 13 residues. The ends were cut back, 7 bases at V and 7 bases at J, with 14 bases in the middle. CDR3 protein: CASASGVREKLFF. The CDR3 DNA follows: TGCGCCAGCGCATCGGGGGTGCGTGAAAAACTGTTTTTT. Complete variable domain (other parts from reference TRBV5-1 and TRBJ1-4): KAGVTQTPRYLIKTRGQQVTLSCSPISGHRSVSWYQQTPGQGLQFLFEYFSETQRNKGNFPGRFSGRQFSNSRSEMNVSTLELGDSALYLCASASGVREKLFFGSGTQLSVL.

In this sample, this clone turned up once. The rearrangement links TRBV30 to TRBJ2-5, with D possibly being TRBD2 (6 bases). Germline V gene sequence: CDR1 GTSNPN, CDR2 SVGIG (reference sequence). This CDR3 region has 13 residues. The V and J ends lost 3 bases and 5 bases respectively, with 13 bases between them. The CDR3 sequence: CAWSTSSRETQYF. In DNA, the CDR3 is TGTGCCTGGAGCACTAGCAGTCGGGAGACCCAGTACTTC.

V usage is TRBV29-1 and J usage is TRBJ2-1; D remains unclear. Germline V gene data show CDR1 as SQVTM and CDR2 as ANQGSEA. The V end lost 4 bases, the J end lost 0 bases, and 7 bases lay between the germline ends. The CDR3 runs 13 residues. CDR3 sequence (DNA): TGCAGCGTTGTAACAGACTCCTACAATGAGCAGTTCTTC. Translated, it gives CSVVTDSYNEQFF.

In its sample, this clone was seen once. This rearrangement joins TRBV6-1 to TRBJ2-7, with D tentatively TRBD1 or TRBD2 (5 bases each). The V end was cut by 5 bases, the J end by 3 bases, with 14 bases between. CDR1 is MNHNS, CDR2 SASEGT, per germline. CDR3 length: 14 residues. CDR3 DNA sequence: TGTGCCAGCAGTCGGGACCTCCGAAACTACGAGCAGTACTTC. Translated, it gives CASSRDLRNYEQYF.

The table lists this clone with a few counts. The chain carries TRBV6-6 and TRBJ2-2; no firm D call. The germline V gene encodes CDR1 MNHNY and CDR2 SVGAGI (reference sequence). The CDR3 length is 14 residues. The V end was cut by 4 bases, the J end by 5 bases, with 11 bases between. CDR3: CASSSPKETGELFF. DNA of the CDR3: TGTGCCAGCAGTTCCCCTAAGGAGACCGGGGAGCTGTTTTTT.

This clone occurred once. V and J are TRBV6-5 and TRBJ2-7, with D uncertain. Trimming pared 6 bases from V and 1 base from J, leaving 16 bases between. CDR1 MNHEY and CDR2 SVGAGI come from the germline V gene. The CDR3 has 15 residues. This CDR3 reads CASRPLGKGSYEQYF. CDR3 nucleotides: TGTGCCAGCAGGCCGCTGGGGAAGGGATCCTACGAGCAGTACTTC.